One sample yielded the 14 T cell receptor beta chains listed below, sequenced in a study of CXCR3-negative and CXCR3-positive naive CD8 T cells. Libraries were UMI-labeled 5' RACE TRB cDNA. TCRdb re-called the 5' RACE reads and gives one entry per CDR3 protein, without DNA. Here the sample table reports about 48,000 distinct CDR3 sequences. Material: memory CD8+ T cells from blood. The receptors derive from a human donor in good health. Some clones in this sample may be carry-over from other donors' samples.

The chain carries TRBV11-2 and TRBJ2-3. The CDR3 totals 15 residues. Looked up from germline, CDR1 is SGHAT and CDR2 is FQNNGV. CDR3 region: CASTLALSITDTQYF.

The chain uses TRBV29-1 and TRBJ2-7; TCRdb designates TRBD2, a call that cannot be tested without DNA. Germline lookup yields CDR1 SQVTM and CDR2 ANQGSEA. The CDR3 runs 12 residues. The CDR3 here is CSVSSGTYEQYF.

The CDR3 here is CSVALQGSEQYF. J is TRBJ2-7 and V is TRBV29-1; TCRdb selects TRBD1, and the lack of DNA leaves this call unchecked. From germline, CDR1 is SQVTM and CDR2 ANQGSEA. This CDR3 has 12 residues.

The rearrangement joins TRBV28 to TRBJ2-1. Per the germline V gene, CDR1 is MDHEN and CDR2 is SYDVKM. The CDR3 is 14 amino acids. Here the CDR3 reads CASSDRGSYNEQFF.

The chain combines TRBV20-1 with TRBJ2-2; the D call from TCRdb, TRBD2, cannot be confirmed without DNA. This CDR3 spans 14 amino acids. Germline V lookup: CDR1 DFQATT, CDR2 SNEGSKA (reference sequence). The CDR3 region is CSARGGRDTGELFF.

This clonotype shows up as medium-sized by frequency. The V gene is TRBV6-5, the J gene TRBJ2-1. This CDR3 has 15 amino acids. The germline CDR1 and CDR2 sequences are MNHEY and SVGAGI. This CDR3 is CASSYWQGSYNEQFF.

J is TRBJ1-1 and V is TRBV20-1; the TRBD1 assignment by TCRdb is unverifiable without DNA. CDR3 size: 13 residues. Germline assignment: CDR1 DFQATT and CDR2 SNEGSKA (reference sequence). The CDR3 spells CSARFTGDTEAFF.

J is TRBJ2-5 and V is TRBV29-1; TCRdb designates TRBD1, a call that cannot be tested without DNA. The CDR3 spans 18 residues. Per germline, CDR1 SQVTM and CDR2 ANQGSEA. The CDR3 reads CSVEDAQGELVQEETQYF.

The chain combines TRBV12-3 or TRBV12-4 with TRBJ2-1. The length of the CDR3 is 14 residues. This chain's CDR3 is CASRGYYDGGEQFF.

The V gene is TRBV4-3, the J gene TRBJ2-2; TCRdb names TRBD2, which stays unverified in the absence of DNA. The CDR3 runs 17 residues. CDR1 is LGHNA and CDR2 is YSLEER in the germline V gene. CDR3 protein: CASSPGLAGQGVGELFF.

The chain uses TRBV20-1 and TRBJ2-7; TCRdb designates TRBD2, a call that cannot be tested without DNA. The CDR3 loop spans 14 amino acids. Germline V gene lookup returns CDR1 DFQATT and CDR2 SNEGSKA (reference sequence). CDR3 sequence: CSARGSGGIYEQYF.

The chain joins TRBV28 to TRBJ2-3; the D gene TCRdb calls, TRBD2, cannot be checked with no DNA. This CDR3 region has 15 residues. Germline-derived CDR1 and CDR2 are MDHEN and SYDVKM. This CDR3 is CASSSTSGTADTQYF. The whole variable domain, filled in from reference TRBV28 and TRBJ2-3, reads DVKVTQSSRYLVKRTGEKVFLECVQDMDHENMFWYRQDPGLGLRLIYFSYDVKMKEKGDIPEGYSVSREKKERFSLILESASTNQTSMYLCASSSTSGTADTQYFGPGTRLTVL.

This sequence joins TRBV7-3 and TRBJ1-6. This CDR3 contains 14 residues. CDR1 is SGHTA, CDR2 FQGTGA, per germline. CDR3 amino acids: CASSPTWVGSPLHF.

This sequence joins TRBV19 and TRBJ2-7. The CDR3 is 14 residues long. Germline assignment: CDR1 LNHDA and CDR2 SQIVND (reference sequence). The CDR3 protein is CASSIRLGNGEQYF.